Listed below are T cell receptor beta chains from one sample, sequenced in a study of regulatory T cells in long-lasting Graves disease. TCRdb ran MiXCR on the multiplex PCR reads and lists one entry per CDR3 protein. Of about 350,000 distinct CDR3 sequences listed, about a sixth are singletons. This same sample was also part of a study on T cells in Graves' hyperthyroidism and ophthalmopathy.

Sequenced material: peripheral blood mononuclear cells (PBMCs), taken at new diagnosis, from a patient treated with antithyroid drugs. These receptors were collected from a woman aged 18-29 years with Graves disease. Both conserved end residues are part of each CDR3. The D gene is left open where the match is weak. Rows may omit the clone size; those that give it use once, few, many or a size class.

TRBV20-1	TRBD1	TRBJ2-7	many	14	TGCAGTGCTAGGGGGGGCAGGGGGCTCTACGAGCAGTACTTC	CSARGGRGLYEQYF
TRBV29-1	.	TRBJ1-5	.	12	TGCAGCGTTGGACTACCAAATCAGCCCCAGCATTTT	CSVGLPNQPQHF
TRBV5-8	.	TRBJ1-2	.	15	TGTGCCAGCAGCCCGGACCGTGGGGGACACTATGGCTACACCTTC	CASSPDRGGHYGYTF
TRBV5-4	TRBD1	TRBJ2-7	few	16	TGTGCCAGCAGCCCCCGCGGCAGGGACAGTACCTACGAGCAGTACTTC	CASSPRGRDSTYEQYF
TRBV10-3	.	TRBJ1-5	many	15	TGTGCCATCAGTGAGGGGCAGTATAGCAATCAGCCCCAGCATTTT	CAISEGQYSNQPQHF
TRBV11-2	TRBD2	TRBJ2-5	many	16	TGTGCCAGCAGCTTAGTTTTGCGGGGGGGCCGTGAGACCCAGTACTTC	CASSLVLRGGRETQYF
TRBV5-5	.	TRBJ2-3	many	15	TGTGCCAGCAGCTTGACCCCCGGGACCGCAGATACGCAGTATTTT	CASSLTPGTADTQYF
TRBV6-1	TRBD2	TRBJ2-1	few	15	TGTGCCAGCAGCCCGGGACTAGCGGGAGAACAAGAGCAGTTCTTC	CASSPGLAGEQEQFF
TRBV29-1	TRBD1	TRBJ2-7	.	14	TGCAGCGTTGATGTCGGGACAGTCTCCTACGAGCAGTGCTTC	CSVDVGTVSYEQCF
TRBV5-1	.	TRBJ2-5	.	15	TGCGCCAGCAGCTTCGCGGGCAGGAGTTCGGAGACCCAGTACTTC	CASSFAGRSSETQYF
TRBV30	.	TRBJ2-5	few	16	TGTGCCTGGACTGAATCAGCGGGCGCCCTCTCTGAGACCCAGTACTTC	CAWTESAGALSETQYF
TRBV27	.	TRBJ2-1	.	12	TGTGCCAGCAAAGGGCGGATCGATGAGCAGTTCTTC	CASKGRIDEQFF